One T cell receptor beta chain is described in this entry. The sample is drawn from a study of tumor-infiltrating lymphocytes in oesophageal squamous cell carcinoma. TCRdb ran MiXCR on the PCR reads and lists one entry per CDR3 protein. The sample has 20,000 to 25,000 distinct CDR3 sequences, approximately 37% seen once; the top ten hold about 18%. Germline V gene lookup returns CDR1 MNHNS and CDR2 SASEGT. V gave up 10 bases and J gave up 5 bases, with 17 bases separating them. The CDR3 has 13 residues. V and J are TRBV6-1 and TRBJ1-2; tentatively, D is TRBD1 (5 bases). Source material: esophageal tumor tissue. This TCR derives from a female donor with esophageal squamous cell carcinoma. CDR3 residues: CAIQDKPIYGYTF. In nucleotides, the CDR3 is TGTGCCATCCAGGACAAGCCTATTTATGGCTACACCTTC.